The 27 T cell receptor beta chains in this list originate from one sample, sequenced in a study of CD8 T cells in Susac syndrome. RNA amounts of roughly 0.5 to 1 ug underwent reverse transcription with random hexamers. Via MiXCR, TCRdb re-called the immunoSEQ multiplex PCR reads, giving one row per CDR3 protein. This sample has approximately 160,000 distinct CDR3 sequences; about 94% occur once, and the top ten carry around 0.13%. The specimen was CD4+ T cells from PBMCs. The receptors originated from a human donor in good health.

The rearrangement uses TRBV29-1 and TRBJ1-2; TRBD1 agrees at 8 bases. Germline values: CDR1 SQVTM, CDR2 ANQGSEA. CDR3 length equals 12 residues. Here the CDR3 reads CETGDDLYGYTF. For the CDR3, the DNA is TGCGAGACAGGGGACGACCTCTATGGCTACACCTTC. Looking up the rest from reference TRBV29-1 and TRBJ1-2 gives the full variable domain: SAVISQKPSRDICQRGTSLTIQCQVDSQVTMMFWYRQQPGQSLTLIATANQGSEATYESGFVIDKFPISRPNLTFSTLTVSNMSPEDSSIYLCETGDDLYGYTFGSGTRLTVV.

The rearrangement uses TRBV7-9 and TRBJ2-3, with TRBD2 as a possible D gene (7 bases). Germline V gene sequence: CDR1 SEHNR, CDR2 FQNEAQ (reference sequence). V lost 5 bases, J lost 2 bases, and 20 bases lay in between. The CDR3 loop spans 17 amino acids. The CDR3 protein is CASSPRRGGGHTDTQYF. The CDR3, as DNA: TGTGCCAGCAGCCCCCGCAGGGGCGGGGGACACACAGATACGCAGTATTTT.

This rearrangement joins TRBV27 to TRBJ2-7; D uncertain. The CDR3 length is 12 residues. Looked up from germline, CDR1 is MNHEY and CDR2 is SMNVEV (reference sequence). The V and J ends lost 4 bases and 4 bases respectively, with 8 bases between them. CDR3 sequence reads: CASSSGVYEQYF. The CDR3 DNA is TGTGCCAGCAGTTCGGGTGTATACGAGCAGTACTTC.

The V gene is TRBV6-5, the J gene TRBJ2-7; 8 nucleotides match TRBD2. CDR3 size: 15 residues. The V segment lost 0 bases and the J segment 2 bases; nucleotides outside the gene matches: 3. The germline V gene has CDR1 MNHEY and CDR2 SVGAGI. DNA for the CDR3: TGTGCCAGCAGTTACTCGACCGGGGGGGCCTACGAGCAGTACTTC. This gives the protein CASSYSTGGAYEQYF.

The genes are TRBV30 and TRBJ1-5; D might be TRBD1 (6 bases). Germline CDR1 is GTSNPN and CDR2 is SVGIG (reference sequence). Trimming took 5 bases from V and 1 from J, leaving 12 bases between them. The CDR3 is 14 residues long. DNA for the CDR3: TGTGCCTGGTCAGGGACACTAAGCAATCAGCCCCAGCATTTT. Translating gives CAWSGTLSNQPQHF. Filled out from reference TRBV30 and TRBJ1-5, the complete variable domain reads SQTIHQWPATLVQPVGSPLSLECTVEGTSNPNLYWYRQAAGRGLQLLFYSVGIGQISSEVPQNLSASRPQDRQFILSSKKLLLSDSGFYLCAWSGTLSNQPQHFGDGTRLSIL.

V is TRBV5-1 and J is TRBJ1-1; maybe TRBD1 (6 bases). Trimming removed 0 bases at V and 5 bases at J, with 14 bases between. This CDR3 region has 15 residues. Per the germline V gene, CDR1 is SGHRS and CDR2 is YFSETQ. The CDR3 spells CASSLEPGAMTEAFF. The CDR3 DNA reads as TGCGCCAGCAGCTTGGAACCGGGGGCCATGACTGAAGCTTTCTTT.

The table lists this clonotype with a count of one. The chain couples TRBV6-5 to TRBJ1-1; perhaps TRBD1 as D (5 bases). The V gene lost 4 bases and the J gene lost 3 bases, with 15 bases spanning the gap. Germline V lookup: CDR1 MNHEY, CDR2 SVGAGI. The CDR3 is 15 amino acids. The CDR3 DNA is TGTGCCAGCAGTTTCAGGGTAGTGGGGGACACTGAAGCTTTCTTT. Translation: CASSFRVVGDTEAFF.

The CDR3 here is CASSINRAQPQHF. The CDR3 DNA follows: TGTGCCAGTAGTATAAACAGGGCTCAGCCCCAGCATTTT. V usage is TRBV19 and J usage is TRBJ1-5; a weak D match, TRBD1 (6 bases). In germline, CDR1 is LNHDA, CDR2 SQIVND (reference sequence). The CDR3 sequence is 13 residues long. V dropped 2 bases and J dropped 6 bases, with 8 bases sitting between them.

The V call is TRBV20-1, the J call TRBJ1-2, with D perhaps TRBD1 (6 bases). The V end was cut by 0 bases, the J end by 7 bases, with 15 bases between. CDR3 size: 14 residues. Germline values: CDR1 DFQATT, CDR2 SNEGSKA (reference sequence). CDR3 residues: CSARDLGASAGYTF. As DNA, the CDR3 is TGCAGTGCTAGAGATCTGGGGGCTTCGGCTGGCTACACCTTC.

J is TRBJ1-4 and V is TRBV29-1; 8 bases agree with TRBD1. J lost 8 bases, V lost 2 bases, and 4 bases had no gene match. The CDR3 sequence is 13 residues long. Germline lookup yields CDR1 SQVTM and CDR2 ANQGSEA. The CDR3 here is CSVEMDRDEKLFF. DNA for the CDR3: TGCAGCGTTGAAATGGACAGGGACGAAAAACTGTTTTTT.

The rearrangement uses TRBV27 and TRBJ2-5; D perhaps matches TRBD1 (5 bases). Trimming pared 6 bases from V and 5 bases from J, leaving 13 bases between. Germline V gene sequence: CDR1 MNHEY, CDR2 SMNVEV (reference sequence). This CDR3 comprises 13 residues. DNA for the CDR3: TGTGCCAGCAGCTCTAGGGGATCGGAGACCCAGTACTTC. It specifies CASSSRGSETQYF.

J is TRBJ2-2 and V is TRBV9; 8 bases match TRBD2. The junction had 5 bases not matched to a gene; V was cut back by 0 bases and J by 1 base. The CDR3 contains 17 residues. In germline, CDR1 is SGDLS, CDR2 YYNGEE. The CDR3 here is CASSVVGLAGNTGELFF. Written as DNA, the CDR3 is TGTGCCAGCAGCGTAGTCGGTCTAGCGGGGAACACCGGGGAGCTGTTTTTT. The full variable domain, with the rest looked up from reference TRBV9 and TRBJ2-2, is DSGVTQTPKHLITATGQRVTLRCSPRSGDLSVYWYQQSLDQGLQFLIQYYNGEERAKGNILERFSAQQFPDLHSELNLSSLELGDSALYFCASSVVGLAGNTGELFFGEGSRLTVL.

The rearrangement links TRBV7-3 to TRBJ2-2; D gene ambiguous. Germline values: CDR1 SGHTA, CDR2 FQGTGA. The CDR3 has 14 residues. The V end lost 4 bases, the J end lost 6 bases, and 12 bases lay between the germline ends. This CDR3 is CASSSARLSGELFF. In DNA, the CDR3 is TGTGCCAGCAGCTCAGCCCGGCTTTCCGGGGAGCTGTTTTTT.

The chain carries TRBV7-9 and TRBJ2-3, with TRBD1 as a possible D gene (6 bases). V was clipped by 1 base and J by 2 bases, with 10 bases between them. Germline CDR1 is SEHNR and CDR2 is FQNEAQ (reference sequence). This CDR3 region has 15 residues. The CDR3 loop is CASSLGGGTTDTQYF. The CDR3 DNA is TGTGCCAGCAGCTTAGGAGGGGGTACCACAGATACGCAGTATTTT.

The chain joins TRBV5-1 to TRBJ2-2; 11 nucleotides match TRBD1. Unmatched junction bases numbered 7, after V lost 4 bases and J lost 5 bases. The CDR3 covers 16 residues. Germline loops: CDR1 SGHRS, CDR2 YFSETQ. In DNA, the CDR3 is TGCGCCAGCAGCCACGGACAGGGGGCCGGTACCGGGGAGCTGTTTTTT. Translation: CASSHGQGAGTGELFF. Supplemented by reference TRBV5-1 and TRBJ2-2, the full variable domain reads KAGVTQTPRYLIKTRGQQVTLSCSPISGHRSVSWYQQTPGQGLQFLFEYFSETQRNKGNFPGRFSGRQFSNSRSEMNVSTLELGDSALYLCASSHGQGAGTGELFFGEGSRLTVL.

This sequence joins TRBV29-1 and TRBJ1-4; TRBD1 matches at 7 bases. The CDR3 extends over 13 amino acids. Trimming cost V 3 bases and J 6 bases; bases outside gene matches: 4. Germline V lookup: CDR1 SQVTM, CDR2 ANQGSEA. The CDR3 bases are TGCAGCGTTGAGGAGGGGGCGGATGAAAAACTGTTTTTT. This gives the protein CSVEEGADEKLFF.

The V call is TRBV19, the J call TRBJ2-5, with D possibly TRBD2 on 6 matching bases. V was pared by 3 bases and J by 5 bases, with 16 bases between. The CDR3 consists of 15 residues. Germline CDR1 LNHDA, CDR2 SQIVND (reference sequence). The CDR3 DNA follows: TGTGCCAGTAGTATGGGAGGTATGGTCGTTGAGACCCAGTACTTC. Translated: CASSMGGMVVETQYF.

The CDR3 nucleotides read TGTGCCTGGAGTCACAGGGACAATGAGCAGTTCTTC. As protein: CAWSHRDNEQFF. The V call is TRBV30, the J call TRBJ2-1, with a weak D call TRBD1 (6 bases). The length of the CDR3 is 12 residues. The germline V and J ends were trimmed by 2 bases and 5 bases, with 7 bases remaining between them. Per the germline V gene, CDR1 is GTSNPN and CDR2 is SVGIG (reference sequence).

J is TRBJ2-2 and V is TRBV4-2; maybe TRBD2 (6 bases). The CDR3 consists of 18 residues. Germline V gene lookup returns CDR1 LGHNA and CDR2 YNFKEQ. V lost 0 bases and J 4 bases, leaving 18 bases between the germline ends. For the CDR3, the DNA is TGTGCCAGCAGCCAAGATCGCCCCGGCCTAGCGAGCACCGGGGAGCTGTTTTTT. Translated, it gives CASSQDRPGLASTGELFF.

The chain is built from TRBV9 and TRBJ2-3; 8 bases are shared with TRBD2. Germline trimming cut 0 bases from V and 4 bases from J; bases unmatched to any gene: 4. CDR1 is SGDLS and CDR2 is YYNGEE in the germline V gene. The CDR3 covers 15 residues. The CDR3 nucleotides read TGTGCCAGCAGCGTAGACGGGGGGGGCCCAGATACGCAGTATTTT. Protein product: CASSVDGGGPDTQYF.

The chain joins TRBV7-9 to TRBJ1-2; D remains unclear. Germline V gene sequence: CDR1 SEHNR, CDR2 FQNEAQ (reference sequence). The CDR3 length is 13 residues. V was pared by 10 bases and J by 5 bases, with 17 bases between. The CDR3 nucleotides read TGTGCCACCGCTCCTTTAACGGATTATGGCTACACCTTC. Translation gives CATAPLTDYGYTF.

The V call is TRBV12-3 or TRBV12-4, the J call TRBJ2-6, with a possible D match to TRBD1 (5 bases). V was pared by 2 bases and J by 4 bases, with 9 bases between. The CDR3 length is 15 residues. CDR3 region: CASSLWGGGANVLTF. The CDR3 nucleotides read TGTGCCAGCAGTTTATGGGGCGGCGGGGCCAACGTCCTGACTTTC.

The CDR3 reads CASSQEDTDYGYTF. DNA for the CDR3: TGTGCCAGCAGCCAAGAGGACACGGACTATGGCTACACCTTC. This chain connects TRBV3-1 to TRBJ1-2; TRBD1 might be the D (5 bases). The germline V gene encodes CDR1 LGHDT and CDR2 YNNKEL (reference sequence). The ends were cut back, 0 bases at V and 3 bases at J, with 8 bases in the middle. The length of the CDR3 is 14 residues.

The V call is TRBV20-1, the J call TRBJ2-4; the D gene is possibly TRBD2 (6 bases). Looked up from germline, CDR1 is DFQATT and CDR2 is SNEGSKA (reference sequence). V dropped 2 bases and J dropped 6 bases, with 20 bases sitting between them. This CDR3 is built from 16 residues. CDR3 DNA: TGCAGTGCTAGACCTCCCCTTCGCGGGGTCGGAAACATTCAGTACTTC. Translated: CSARPPLRGVGNIQYF.

The chain recombines TRBV7-8 with TRBJ1-3; D not certain. Trimming stripped 1 base from V and 0 bases from J, with 10 bases between. The CDR3 has 16 amino acids. Germline V lookup: CDR1 SGHVS, CDR2 FQNEAQ. Here the CDR3 DNA reads TGTGCCAGCAGCTTAGTGCAAGGCCTCTCTGGAAACACCATATATTTT. Translated: CASSLVQGLSGNTIYF.

The chain combines TRBV12-3 or TRBV12-4 with TRBJ2-5; no reliable D call. V lost 3 bases and J lost 5, with 10 bases in between. The CDR3 has 13 amino acids. Here the CDR3 reads CASSLPDRETQYF. For the CDR3, the DNA is TGTGCCAGCAGTTTGCCCGATCGGGAGACCCAGTACTTC.

This clonotype was seen a single time. The gene calls are TRBV29-1 and TRBJ2-2; 9 bases line up with TRBD1. V lost 1 base, J lost 7 bases, and 7 bases stayed unmatched. The CDR3 length is 15 residues. The germline CDR1 and CDR2 sequences are SQVTM and ANQGSEA. CDR3 amino acids: CSVEAVDRGNGELFF. DNA for the CDR3: TGCAGCGTTGAAGCGGTAGACAGGGGGAACGGGGAGCTGTTTTTT.